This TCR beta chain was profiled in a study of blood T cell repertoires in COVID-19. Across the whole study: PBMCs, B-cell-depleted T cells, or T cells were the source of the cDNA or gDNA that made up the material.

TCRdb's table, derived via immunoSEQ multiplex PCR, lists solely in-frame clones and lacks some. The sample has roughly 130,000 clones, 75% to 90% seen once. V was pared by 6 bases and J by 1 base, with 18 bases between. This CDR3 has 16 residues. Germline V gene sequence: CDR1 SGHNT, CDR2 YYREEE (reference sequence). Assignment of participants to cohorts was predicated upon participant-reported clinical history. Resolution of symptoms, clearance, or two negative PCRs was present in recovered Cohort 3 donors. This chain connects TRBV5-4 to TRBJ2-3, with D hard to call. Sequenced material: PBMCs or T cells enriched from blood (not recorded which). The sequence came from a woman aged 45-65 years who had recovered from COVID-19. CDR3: CASNLDSSSGTDTQYF. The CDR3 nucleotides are TGTGCCAGCAACCTAGATAGCAGTTCCGGCACAGATACGCAGTATTTT.